What follows are 20 T cell receptor beta chains derived from one specimen sequenced in a study of control samples from healthy donors and cancer patients. Some clones are missing from TCRdb's copy, which holds only in-frame ones; the method was immunoSEQ multiplex PCR. The sample shows under 130,000 clones, around 82% of them seen only once. The sample was blood. The receptors originated from a woman between 45 and 60 years old in good health.

V is TRBV29-1 and J is TRBJ2-5; the D gene is possibly TRBD2 (5 bases). The CDR3 extends over 11 amino acids. In germline, CDR1 is SQVTM, CDR2 ANQGSEA. V lost 4 bases to trimming and J lost 2 bases, with 5 bases between them. The CDR3 bases are TGCAGCGTTGGAGGGCAAGAGACCCAGTACTTC. Translating it yields CSVGGQETQYF.

The chain combines TRBV15 with TRBJ1-1; weak D call: TRBD1 (5 bases). CDR1 LNHNV and CDR2 YYDKDF come from the germline V gene (reference sequence). The ends were cut back, 4 bases at V and 4 bases at J, with 19 bases in the middle. This CDR3 has 16 residues. CDR3 residues: CATSKASGGWTTEAFF. The CDR3 DNA reads TGTGCCACCAGCAAGGCCTCCGGGGGTTGGACCACTGAAGCTTTCTTT.

The chain joins TRBV4-1 to TRBJ2-1; no firm D call. With 0 bases removed from V and 0 bases from J, the gap between germline ends came to 9 bases. The germline V gene encodes CDR1 MGHRA and CDR2 YSYEKL. There are 16 residues in the CDR3. In DNA form, the CDR3 reads TGCGCCAGCAGCCAAGATGACACTGTCTCCTACAATGAGCAGTTCTTC. Protein: CASSQDDTVSYNEQFF.

This clone was recorded many times. The chain recombines TRBV19 with TRBJ1-6; D call uncertain. Germline lookup yields CDR1 LNHDA and CDR2 SQIVND (reference sequence). This CDR3 has 17 amino acids. V lost 5 bases and J lost 9, with 23 bases in between. The CDR3 region is CASSLAGGSTLGSPLHF. The DNA for the CDR3 is TGTGCCAGTAGTCTCGCCGGAGGGTCTACCTTGGGTTCACCCCTCCACTTT.

This sequence joins TRBV3-1 (or the pseudogene TRBV3-2) and TRBJ2-7, with TRBD1 identical over 7 bases. After removal of 4 bases from V and 1 base from J, the junction contained 4 bases not matched to a gene. The germline CDR1 and CDR2 sequences are LGHDT and YNNKEL (reference sequence). The CDR3 totals 14 residues. The CDR3: CASSPGQTSYEQYF. CDR3 DNA: TGTGCCAGCAGCCCGGGACAGACATCCTACGAGCAGTACTTC.

This chain connects TRBV6-5 to TRBJ2-7; 7 nucleotides line up with TRBD1. Trimming removed 6 bases from V and 2 bases from J; junction bases left unmatched: 7. The CDR3 has 14 residues. Germline loops: CDR1 MNHEY, CDR2 SVGAGI. The CDR3 nucleotides are TGTGCCAGCAGACGAGACAGGGATCCCTACGAGCAGTACTTC. It codes for CASRRDRDPYEQYF.

The chain is built from TRBV27 and TRBJ2-4; D is ambiguous. The CDR3 is 15 amino acids. V was trimmed by 3 bases and J by 0 bases, leaving 9 bases between them. The germline gives CDR1 MNHEY, CDR2 SMNVEV (reference sequence). As DNA, the CDR3 is TGTGCCAGCAGTTTGACCAACGGAGCCAAAAACATTCAGTACTTC. Its translation is CASSLTNGAKNIQYF.

V usage is TRBV29-1 and J usage is TRBJ1-6; D remains ambiguous. Between the trimmed V and J ends, which lost 4 bases and 9 bases, there was a span of 4 bases. Looked up from germline, CDR1 is SQVTM and CDR2 is ANQGSEA. The CDR3 contains 10 residues. In nucleotides, the CDR3 is TGCAGCGTTGTTGTTTCACCCCTCCACTTT. This translates into CSVVVSPLHF.

This chain uses TRBV6-6 with TRBJ1-2, with 7 bases aligning to TRBD1. Germline V gene sequence: CDR1 MNHNY, CDR2 SVGAGI (reference sequence). This CDR3 region has 13 residues. Unmatched junction bases numbered 4, after V lost 2 bases and J lost 7 bases. The CDR3 region has the DNA TGTGCCAGCAGTTACGAGGCAGGGGGTGGCTACACCTTC. This codes for CASSYEAGGGYTF.

The chain couples TRBV3-1 (or the pseudogene TRBV3-2) to TRBJ2-3; 7 bases agree with TRBD2. CDR1 and CDR2 (germline): LGHDT, YNNKEL (reference sequence). CDR3 length equals 16 residues. V shed 0 bases and J 2 bases; nucleotides not matched to a gene: 5. The CDR3 DNA reads TGTGCCAGCAGCCAAGACCGAGGGGACTACACAGATACGCAGTATTTT. It encodes CASSQDRGDYTDTQYF.

This clone showed up just once. The V gene is TRBV4-2, the J gene TRBJ1-2; 10 nucleotides align to TRBD1. The CDR3 covers 13 residues. J lost 8 bases, V lost 4 bases, and 4 bases had no gene match. Germline values: CDR1 LGHNA, CDR2 YNFKEQ. The CDR3 DNA reads as TGTGCCAGCAGCCGACAGGGGGCGGAAGGCTACACCTTC. Amino acid sequence: CASSRQGAEGYTF.

This clone has a single count. The CDR3 DNA is TGTGCCAGCAGTTTCTGGGGGGGACAGGATACGCAGTATTTT. Protein product: CASSFWGGQDTQYF. V usage is TRBV28 and J usage is TRBJ2-3; D possibly uses TRBD1 or TRBD2 (7 bases each). V lost 3 bases and J 6 bases, leaving 13 bases between the germline ends. This CDR3 spans 14 amino acids. Germline loops: CDR1 MDHEN, CDR2 SYDVKM.

The rearrangement uses TRBV7-2 and TRBJ2-1; 10 bases match TRBD1. In germline, CDR1 is SGHTA, CDR2 FQGNSA. The J segment lost 10 bases and the V segment lost 5 bases, leaving 11 bases of the junction unmatched. This CDR3 is built from 15 residues. CDR3 amino acids: CASSVRTGGTGEQFF. The CDR3 DNA reads as TGTGCCAGCAGCGTGAGGACAGGGGGGACGGGGGAGCAGTTCTTC.

The V gene is TRBV4-2, the J gene TRBJ2-5; D gene unclear. With 0 bases removed from V and 7 bases from J, the gap between germline ends came to 12 bases. Germline V lookup: CDR1 LGHNA, CDR2 YNFKEQ. The CDR3 is 14 residues long. CDR3 residues: CASSQEPGWRTQYF. The CDR3 nucleotides read TGTGCCAGCAGCCAAGAACCCGGGTGGAGGACCCAGTACTTC.

This chain connects TRBV14 to TRBJ2-3; 8 nucleotides match TRBD1. Trimming took 3 bases from V and 1 from J; bases not matched to a gene: 0. Germline V gives CDR1 SGHDN, CDR2 FVKESK. The length of the CDR3 is 14 residues. CDR3 nucleotide sequence: TGTGCCAGCAGCCACAGGGGGCGCACAGATACGCAGTATTTT. Protein: CASSHRGRTDTQYF.

V gene TRBV28 combines with J gene TRBJ2-7; TRBD1 matches 10 bases. The germline CDR1 and CDR2 sequences are MDHEN and SYDVKM. V lost 5 bases and J lost 6; bases outside the gene matches: 10. The CDR3 length is 15 residues. The CDR3 coding sequence is TGTGCCAGCAGTCCCCACCGGGACAGGGGTCGCGAGCAGTACTTC. Translating gives CASSPHRDRGREQYF.

The rearrangement uses TRBV10-2 and TRBJ2-7, with TRBD2 matching over 14 bases. Trimming at V came to 5 bases and at J to 7 bases, leaving 7 bases not matched to a gene. This CDR3 region has 15 residues. Germline V gives CDR1 WSHSY, CDR2 SAAADI. The CDR3 DNA is TGCGCCAGCAGTCCCGGGACTAGCGGGAGTGGAGAGCAGTACTTC. Translated, it gives CASSPGTSGSGEQYF.

The CDR3: CSATLSSYNEQFF. The DNA of the CDR3 is TGCAGCGCTACATTAAGCTCCTACAATGAGCAGTTCTTC. J is TRBJ2-1 and V is TRBV29-1; D is unclear. V lost 7 bases and J lost 0, with 10 bases in between. The CDR3 sequence is 13 residues long. CDR1 is SQVTM and CDR2 is ANQGSEA in the germline V gene.

The rearrangement uses TRBV3-1 (or the pseudogene TRBV3-2) and TRBJ1-4, with D unclear. Germline CDR1 is LGHDT and CDR2 is YNNKEL (reference sequence). Trimming took 3 bases from V and 8 from J, leaving 13 bases between them. The CDR3 loop spans 14 amino acids. The CDR3 reads CASSHGREVEKLFF. CDR3 in DNA: TGTGCCAGCAGCCATGGGAGGGAAGTCGAAAAACTGTTTTTT.

This clone was seen only a few times. This chain links TRBV5-6 with TRBJ2-1; TRBD2 might be the D (6 bases). Germline V gives CDR1 SGHDT, CDR2 YYEEEE. This CDR3 region has 16 residues. V shed 4 bases and J shed 8 bases, with 22 bases lying between them. The CDR3 bases are TGTGCCAGCAGCAGACTAGTGAAGGTGGGTCTTTATGAGCAGTTCTTC. Translation: CASSRLVKVGLYEQFF.